This T cell receptor (beta chain) appears in the sequencing data of a study of CD8 T cells in ankylosing spondylitis. Quantitative 5'-RACE with molecular barcodes was used to make the TCR beta libraries. TCRdb independently ran MiXCR on the 5' RACE reads; one entry per CDR3 protein. The profile shows approximately 250,000 distinct CDR3 sequences, approximately 24% of them singletons. Germline V gene lookup returns CDR1 ENHRY and CDR2 SYGVKD. V trimming: 0 bases; J trimming: 2 bases; junction bases outside the gene matches: 7. The CDR3 totals 16 residues. Study results and caveats: In reactive arthritis synovial fluid and blood, some motif variants had been reported before. A CD8+ phenotype characterized the disease-linked clones, which were relatively rare in peripheral blood. Significant enrichment of disease-linked clones was reported in matched ankylosing spondylitis synovial fluid.

This clonotype was counted only a few times. Its specificity is unknown. The origin of this receptor is a male donor with ankylosing spondylitis or in good health (not recorded which). The sequencing sample was made of blood, either unsorted or a sorted T cell fraction (not recorded which). V usage is TRBV10-3 and J usage is TRBJ2-7; 7 nucleotides match TRBD1. CDR3: CAISESTSGGTYEQYF. The CDR3 nucleotides are TGTGCCATCAGTGAGTCGACGTCAGGGGGAACCTACGAGCAGTACTTC.